This entry lists 20 T cell receptor beta chains sequenced from one sample in a study of control samples from healthy donors and cancer patients. Profiling relied on immunoSEQ multiplex PCR, and the TCRdb table lists in-frame clones only, not all of them. The sample holds roughly 120,000 clones, approximately 95% seen once. The material sequenced was blood. The origin of the receptors is a man aged 25-40 years in good health.

The genes are TRBV6-5 and TRBJ1-2; weak D call: TRBD1 (5 bases). Germline V gene data show CDR1 as MNHEY and CDR2 as SVGAGI. The CDR3 loop spans 13 amino acids. Trimming cost V 10 bases and J 4 bases, with 16 bases left between them. CDR3 protein: CATYFSGVYGYTF. DNA of the CDR3: TGTGCCACCTACTTCTCGGGGGTCTATGGCTACACCTTC.

This chain connects TRBV6-5 to TRBJ1-1, with a weak D call TRBD1 (5 bases). The CDR3 is 14 residues long. With 5 bases removed from V and 1 base from J, the gap between germline ends came to 11 bases. The germline V gene has CDR1 MNHEY and CDR2 SVGAGI. CDR3 protein: CASSPPGGNTEAFF. DNA of the CDR3: TGTGCCAGCAGTCCCCCCGGGGGGAACACTGAAGCTTTCTTT.

V and J are TRBV5-1 and TRBJ2-3, with D perhaps matching TRBD1 or TRBD2 (5 bases each). The CDR3 runs 16 residues. Germline V gene sequence: CDR1 SGHRS, CDR2 YFSETQ. V lost 4 bases and J 3 bases, leaving 18 bases between the germline ends. As DNA, the CDR3 is TGCGCCAGCAGCCGAGGGACGGGCAGTATGACAGATACGCAGTATTTT. The encoded protein is CASSRGTGSMTDTQYF. Filled out from reference TRBV5-1 and TRBJ2-3, the complete variable domain reads KAGVTQTPRYLIKTRGQQVTLSCSPISGHRSVSWYQQTPGQGLQFLFEYFSETQRNKGNFPGRFSGRQFSNSRSEMNVSTLELGDSALYLCASSRGTGSMTDTQYFGPGTRLTVL.

The chain couples TRBV30 to TRBJ2-1; TRBD2 agrees at 10 bases. The ends lost 2 bases at V and 1 base at J; junction bases unmatched: 5. The CDR3 has 16 residues. The germline gives CDR1 GTSNPN, CDR2 SVGIG (reference sequence). CDR3 amino acids: CAWSQGGLASYNEQFF. The CDR3 region has the DNA TGTGCCTGGAGTCAGGGGGGACTAGCGTCCTACAATGAGCAGTTCTTC.

The rearrangement links TRBV2 to TRBJ1-6; possibly TRBD1 for D (5 bases). There are 12 residues in the CDR3. The germline gives CDR1 SNHLY, CDR2 FYNNEI. Trimming shortened V by 3 bases and J by 12 bases, and 9 bases separated the two germline ends. CDR3 residues: CASSEGRGPLHF. Here the CDR3 DNA reads TGTGCCAGCAGTGAGGGACGAGGACCCCTCCACTTT. The full variable domain, in which reference TRBV2 and TRBJ1-6 provide the parts outside the CDR3, is EPEVTQTPSHQVTQMGQEVILRCVPISNHLYFYWYRQILGQKVEFLVSFYNNEISEKSEIFDDQFSVERPDGSNFTLKIRSTKLEDSAMYFCASSEGRGPLHFGNGTRLTVT.

J is TRBJ1-3 and V is TRBV4-1, with D possibly TRBD1 on 6 matching bases. The CDR3 is 16 residues long. V lost 1 base to trimming and J lost 4 bases, with 14 bases between them. The germline gives CDR1 MGHRA, CDR2 YSYEKL. In DNA, the CDR3 is TGCGCCAGCAGCCAAGGGACAGCGAAGTCGGGAAACACCATATATTTT. Translation gives CASSQGTAKSGNTIYF.

The V and J genes are TRBV6-2 or TRBV6-3 and TRBJ2-4; D might be TRBD1 (7 bases). Trimming removed 4 bases from V and 1 base from J, with 20 bases in between. Germline V gene data show CDR1 as MNHEY and CDR2 as SVGEGT. The CDR3 runs to 18 residues. CDR3 coding DNA: TGTGCCAGCAGTTCTTATCGGACAGGAGGGTTGGCCAAAAACATTCAGTACTTC. This gives the protein CASSSYRTGGLAKNIQYF.

V gene TRBV2 combines with J gene TRBJ1-5; no clear D gene. CDR1 SNHLY and CDR2 FYNNEI come from the germline V gene. V lost 2 bases, J lost 2 bases, and 4 bases lay in between. This CDR3 has 13 residues. The CDR3 nucleotides are TGTGCCAGCAGTGAACAGGGCAATCAGCCCCAGCATTTT. Amino acids: CASSEQGNQPQHF.

V is TRBV6-2 or TRBV6-3 and J is TRBJ2-7; D could derive from TRBD1 or TRBD2 (5 bases each). Germline-derived CDR1 and CDR2 are MNHEY and SVGEGT. The germline V and J ends were trimmed by 5 bases and 2 bases, with 16 bases remaining between them. The CDR3 length is 15 residues. The CDR3: CASSALRDAAYEQYF. In DNA form, the CDR3 reads TGTGCCAGCAGTGCCCTAAGGGACGCAGCCTACGAGCAGTACTTC.

This clone was observed a single time. The junction does not match germline at one end; this may be a read error. The chain links TRBV7-7 to TRBJ2-1; D tentatively fits TRBD1 or TRBD2 (5 bases each). CDR1 SSHAT and CDR2 FNYEAQ come from the germline V gene (reference sequence). The CDR3 has 18 residues. The CDR3 coding sequence is TGTGCTAGCAGCCACACCCGACCGGGACCTAGACTCTACAATGAGCAGTTCTTC. It is translated as CASSHTRPGPRLYNEQFF.

The chain carries TRBV5-6 and TRBJ1-3; D is ambiguous. This CDR3 region has 15 residues. Germline V gene sequence: CDR1 SGHDT, CDR2 YYEEEE. The ends were cut back, 1 base at V and 4 bases at J, with 12 bases in the middle. CDR3 residues: CASSLRKIAGNTIYF. The CDR3 nucleotides are TGTGCCAGCAGCTTGAGGAAGATTGCCGGAAACACCATATATTTT.

This clone was seen only once. The V gene is TRBV11-2, the J gene TRBJ1-6; the D is unclear. Germline V gives CDR1 SGHAT, CDR2 FQNNGV. V dropped 2 bases and J dropped 8 bases, with 10 bases sitting between them. The CDR3 contains 14 residues. CDR3 sequence: CASSLSPQYSPLHF. In nucleotides, the CDR3 is TGTGCCAGCAGCTTATCGCCACAGTATTCACCCCTCCACTTT.

V is TRBV3-1 (or the pseudogene TRBV3-2) and J is TRBJ2-7; perhaps TRBD2 as D (7 bases). Germline V lookup: CDR1 LGHDT, CDR2 YNNKEL (reference sequence). V was trimmed by 7 bases and J by 4 bases, leaving 20 bases between them. The CDR3 has 15 residues. The CDR3 bases are TGTGCCAGCACTTCAGGAGGGGGACTACTATACGAGCAGTACTTC. Its translation is CASTSGGGLLYEQYF.

This chain links TRBV5-6 with TRBJ2-7; the D gene is possibly TRBD1 (6 bases). Germline V gene sequence: CDR1 SGHDT, CDR2 YYEEEE. This CDR3 contains 19 residues. The ends were cut back, 4 bases at V and 2 bases at J, with 28 bases in the middle. The CDR3 loop reads CASSPTPHRQAVATYEQYF. In nucleotides, the CDR3 is TGTGCCAGCAGCCCCACTCCCCACAGACAGGCGGTAGCAACCTACGAGCAGTACTTC.

The chain links TRBV4-2 to TRBJ1-1, with 7 positions matching TRBD1. This CDR3 comprises 15 residues. The V gene's germline CDR1 is LGHNA and CDR2 YNFKEQ. With 0 bases clipped from V and 4 bases from J, the junction kept 5 bases outside the gene matches. As DNA, the CDR3 is TGTGCCAGCAGCCAAGATCCCGGGACAGCCACTGAAGCTTTCTTT. This codes for CASSQDPGTATEAFF.

V gene TRBV19 combines with J gene TRBJ2-7, with 7 bases identical to TRBD1. The CDR3 totals 15 residues. CDR1 is LNHDA, CDR2 SQIVND, per germline (reference sequence). The V gene end was trimmed by 1 base and the J gene end by 3 bases; junction bases not matched to a gene: 6. CDR3 nucleotide sequence: TGTGCCAGTAGTATAGGAAGAGGACAGGACTACGAGCAGTACTTC. This codes for CASSIGRGQDYEQYF.

The rearrangement uses TRBV4-1 and TRBJ2-3; unclear D gene. The CDR3 has 14 amino acids. Germline assignment: CDR1 MGHRA and CDR2 YSYEKL. Deletions cut 3 bases from V and 5 bases from J, with 12 bases between. CDR3 amino acids: CASSHQGSRDTQYF. Here the CDR3 DNA reads TGCGCCAGCAGCCACCAAGGGTCACGAGATACGCAGTATTTT.

This chain joins TRBV29-1 and TRBJ1-2; TRBD1 might be the D (5 bases). Germline CDR1 SQVTM, CDR2 ANQGSEA. V lost 4 bases, J lost 7 bases, and 16 bases lay in between. This CDR3 has 13 residues. The CDR3 DNA reads TGCAGCGTTGCGGGCGGGGCACGTTCTGGCTACACCTTC. This sequence encodes CSVAGGARSGYTF.

V gene TRBV9 combines with J gene TRBJ2-3; maybe TRBD1 (6 bases). Trimming stripped 3 bases from V and 6 bases from J, with 20 bases between. The CDR3 is made up of 16 amino acids. CDR1 SGDLS and CDR2 YYNGEE come from the germline V gene. The CDR3 protein is CASSGAGRTALDTQYF. DNA of the CDR3: TGTGCCAGCAGCGGAGCCGGAAGGACAGCCCTTGATACGCAGTATTTT.

The V call is TRBV5-6, the J call TRBJ1-6; the D gene is possibly TRBD1 (6 bases). This CDR3 comprises 14 residues. V was trimmed by 4 bases and J by 9 bases, leaving 14 bases between them. Germline V CDR1 and CDR2: SGHDT, YYEEEE. CDR3 nucleotides: TGTGCCAGCAGCCGGGAACAGGGAGCTTCACCCCTCCACTTT. Translation gives CASSREQGASPLHF.